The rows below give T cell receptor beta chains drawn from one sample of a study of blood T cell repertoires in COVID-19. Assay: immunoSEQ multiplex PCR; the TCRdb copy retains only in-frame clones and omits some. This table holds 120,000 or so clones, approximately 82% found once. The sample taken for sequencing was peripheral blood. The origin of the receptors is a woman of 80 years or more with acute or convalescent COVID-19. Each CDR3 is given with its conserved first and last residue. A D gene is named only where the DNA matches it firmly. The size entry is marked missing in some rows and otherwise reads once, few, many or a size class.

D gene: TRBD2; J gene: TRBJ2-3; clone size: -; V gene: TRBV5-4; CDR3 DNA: TGTGCCAGCAGCTTGGCCGGGTTAGCGGGTGGTCCTAGCACAGATACGCAGTATTTT; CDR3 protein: CASSLAGLAGGPSTDTQYF
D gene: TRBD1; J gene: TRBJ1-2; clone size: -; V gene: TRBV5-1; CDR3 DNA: TGCGCCAGCGGTGGACAGGGATTATTCTACACCTTC; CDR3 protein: CASGGQGLFYTF
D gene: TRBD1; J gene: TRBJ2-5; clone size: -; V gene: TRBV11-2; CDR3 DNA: TGTGCCAGCAGCGTAGGCCGGGACAGGGCGCAGACCCAGTACTTC; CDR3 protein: CASSVGRDRAQTQYF
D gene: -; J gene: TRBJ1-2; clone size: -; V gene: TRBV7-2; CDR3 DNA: TGTGCCAGCAGCTTAGAAATCTGGAGCCCCGGGTATGGCTACACCTTC; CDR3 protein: CASSLEIWSPGYGYTF
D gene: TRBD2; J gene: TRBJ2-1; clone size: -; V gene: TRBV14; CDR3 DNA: TGTGCCAGCAGCCAAGACCACGGACTAGCGGGGACCAATGAGCAGTTCTTC; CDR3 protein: CASSQDHGLAGTNEQFF
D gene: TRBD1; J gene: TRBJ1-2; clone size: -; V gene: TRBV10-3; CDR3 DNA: TGTGCCATCAGTGAGGGGCAGGGGGTCTATGGCTACACCTTC; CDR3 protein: CAISEGQGVYGYTF
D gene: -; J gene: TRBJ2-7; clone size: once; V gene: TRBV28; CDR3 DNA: TGTGCCAGCACCGAGGGGGGGAGCGTGAGGATGTACGAGCAGTACTTC; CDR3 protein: CASTEGGSVRMYEQYF
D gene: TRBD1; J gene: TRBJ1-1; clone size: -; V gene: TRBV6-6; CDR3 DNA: TGTGCCAGCAGTTCGACAGGGAGGACTGAAGCTTTCTTT; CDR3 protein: CASSSTGRTEAFF
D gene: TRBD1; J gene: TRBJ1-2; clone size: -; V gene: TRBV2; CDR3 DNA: TGTGCCAGCGGGATGATGGACAGGGCTGGCTACACCTTC; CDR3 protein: CASGMMDRAGYTF
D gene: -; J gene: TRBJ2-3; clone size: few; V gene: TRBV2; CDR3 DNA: TGTGCCAGCAGTGAAAGGGCAGGGAGCACAGATACGCAGTATTTT; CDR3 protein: CASSERAGSTDTQYF
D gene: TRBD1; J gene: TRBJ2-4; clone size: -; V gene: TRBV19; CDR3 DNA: TGTGCCAGTAGTACGGGGACAGTATTGACGAACATTCAGTACTTC; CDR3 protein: CASSTGTVLTNIQYF
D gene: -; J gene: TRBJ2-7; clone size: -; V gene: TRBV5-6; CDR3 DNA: TGTGCCAGCAGCTTGTTTATAACCTACGAGCAGTACTTC; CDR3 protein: CASSLFITYEQYF
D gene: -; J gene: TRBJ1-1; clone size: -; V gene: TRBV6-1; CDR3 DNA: TGTGCCAGCAGCCACGAGGCGTCGGACACTGAAGCTTTCTTT; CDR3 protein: CASSHEASDTEAFF
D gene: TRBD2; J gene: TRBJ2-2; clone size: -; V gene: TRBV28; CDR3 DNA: TGTGCCAGCAAACCAGCGGGAGCAGGTTACACCGGGGAGCTGTTTTTT; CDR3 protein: CASKPAGAGYTGELFF
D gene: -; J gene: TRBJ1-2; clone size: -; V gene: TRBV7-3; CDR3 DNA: TGTGCCAGCAGCTTAAGGCGGACAGCTGGCTACACCTTC; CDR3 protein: CASSLRRTAGYTF
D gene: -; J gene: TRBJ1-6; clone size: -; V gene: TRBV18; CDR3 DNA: TGTGCCAGCTCACCAACAGGTTCGACACCCCTCCACTTT; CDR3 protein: CASSPTGSTPLHF
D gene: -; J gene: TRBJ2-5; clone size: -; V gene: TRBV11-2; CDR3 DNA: TGTGCCAGCAGCCCCAGGCCGAACCAAGAGACCCAGTACTTC; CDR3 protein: CASSPRPNQETQYF
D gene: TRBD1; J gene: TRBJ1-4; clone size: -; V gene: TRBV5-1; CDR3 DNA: TGCGCCAGCAGCTTGGAGGGGACAGCGAATGAAAAACTGTTTTTT; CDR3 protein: CASSLEGTANEKLFF
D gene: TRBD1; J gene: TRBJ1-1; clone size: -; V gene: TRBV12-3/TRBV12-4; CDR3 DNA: TGTGCCAGCAGGGGGACAGTGAACACTGAAGCTTTCTTT; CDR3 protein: CASRGTVNTEAFF
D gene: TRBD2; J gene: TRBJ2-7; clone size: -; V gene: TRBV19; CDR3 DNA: TGTGCCAGTAGCCTCACTAGCGGGAGTTTCTACGAGCAGTACTTC; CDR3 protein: CASSLTSGSFYEQYF
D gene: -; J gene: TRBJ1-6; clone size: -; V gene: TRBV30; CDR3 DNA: TGTGCCTGGAGTGTAAGAGGAGCCCATAATTCACCCCTCCACTTT; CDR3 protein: CAWSVRGAHNSPLHF
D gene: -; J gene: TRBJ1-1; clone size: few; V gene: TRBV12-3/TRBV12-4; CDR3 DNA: TGTGCCAGCAGTTTCATGAACACTGAAGCTTTCTTT; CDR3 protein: CASSFMNTEAFF
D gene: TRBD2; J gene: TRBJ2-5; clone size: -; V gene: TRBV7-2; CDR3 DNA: TGTGCCAGCAGCTACCTAGCGGGGGCGCAGTACTTC; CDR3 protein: CASSYLAGAQYF
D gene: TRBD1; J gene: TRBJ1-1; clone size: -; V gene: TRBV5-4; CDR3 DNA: TGTGCCAGCAGCTTGGAGACAGGGGGTTGGACTGAAGCTTTCTTT; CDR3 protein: CASSLETGGWTEAFF
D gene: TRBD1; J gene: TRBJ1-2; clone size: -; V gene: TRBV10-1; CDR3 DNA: TGCGCCAGCAGTGATAACAGGGGGAATGGCTACACCTTC; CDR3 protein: CASSDNRGNGYTF
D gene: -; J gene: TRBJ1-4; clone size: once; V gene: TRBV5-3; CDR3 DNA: TGTGCCAGAAGAGCTCCCGGTCCTGAAAAACTGTTTTTT; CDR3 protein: CARRAPGPEKLFF
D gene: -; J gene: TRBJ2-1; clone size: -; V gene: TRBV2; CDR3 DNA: TGTGCCAGCGCCCGGACTACGTTAGTCTACAATGAGCAGTTCTTC; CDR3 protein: CASARTTLVYNEQFF
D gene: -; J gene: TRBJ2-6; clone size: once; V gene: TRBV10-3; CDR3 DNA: TGTGCCATCGGACCCTCGGGACAAGCCTCTGGGGCCAACGTCCTGACTTTC; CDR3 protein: CAIGPSGQASGANVLTF
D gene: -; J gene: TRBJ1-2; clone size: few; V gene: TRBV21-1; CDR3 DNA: TGTGCCAGCAGCAAAAGGCGGGGTGGCTACACCTTC; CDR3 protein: CASSKRRGGYTF
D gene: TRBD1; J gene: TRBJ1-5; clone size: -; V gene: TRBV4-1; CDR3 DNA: TGCGCCAGCAGCCAAGAACGACAGGGTTCCAATCAGCCCCAGCATTTT; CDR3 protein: CASSQERQGSNQPQHF
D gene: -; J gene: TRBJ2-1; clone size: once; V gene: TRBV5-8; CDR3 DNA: TGTGCCAGCACCTGGAGGGGCCGGCAGTTCTTC; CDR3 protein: CASTWRGRQFF
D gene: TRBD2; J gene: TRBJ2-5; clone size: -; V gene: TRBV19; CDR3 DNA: TGTGCCAGTAGTTTCGGGACTAGCGTGCGAGAGACCCAGTACTTC; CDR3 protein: CASSFGTSVRETQYF
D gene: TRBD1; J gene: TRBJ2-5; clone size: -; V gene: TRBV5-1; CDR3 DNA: TGCGCCAGCAGCGCCGGGGACAGCCAAGAGACCCAGTACTTC; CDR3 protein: CASSAGDSQETQYF
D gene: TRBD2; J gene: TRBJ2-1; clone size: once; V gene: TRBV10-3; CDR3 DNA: TGTGCCATCAGTGAGTCGACTAGCGGGAGGGTTAGGGACAATGAGCAGTTCTTC; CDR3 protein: CAISESTSGRVRDNEQFF
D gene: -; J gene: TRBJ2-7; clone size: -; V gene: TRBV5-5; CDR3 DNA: TGTGCCAGCAGCTATACACCGGGACATGTCTACGAGCAGTACTTC; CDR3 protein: CASSYTPGHVYEQYF
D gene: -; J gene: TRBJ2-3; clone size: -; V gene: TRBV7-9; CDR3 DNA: TGTGCCAGCAGCCGGGTCTCAGATACGCAGTATTTT; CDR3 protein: CASSRVSDTQYF